This paragraph covers one TCR beta chain sequence. Clones were read by immunoSEQ multiplex PCR, and TCRdb kept only the in-frame ones, dropping some. Found here are 50,000 to 75,000 clones, nearly 98% of them singletons; the top ten hold around 0.34%. This entry belongs to a study of Tregs in tolerant kidney transplant recipients. The sequence came from a human donor who received a combined kidney and bone marrow transplant. This specimen consisted of Tregs from blood, obtained before the transplant.

CDR3 bases: TGTGCCAGCAGCTTAATTCTATCATCCGATACGCAGTATTTT. Its translation is CASSLILSSDTQYF. The chain joins TRBV7-2 to TRBJ2-3; D call uncertain. The CDR3 sequence is 14 residues long. Germline V gene sequence: CDR1 SGHTA, CDR2 FQGNSA. Trimming pared 2 bases from V and 6 bases from J, leaving 12 bases between.